Listed below are T cell receptor beta chains from one sample, sequenced in a study of OX40 agonist ivuxolimab in advanced cancers. Clones were read by immunoSEQ multiplex PCR, and TCRdb kept only the in-frame ones, dropping some. The sample carries over 25,000 clones, approximately 86% recorded once. The specimen comprised CD4+ or CD8+ T cells sorted from blood, sampled in a trial of the OX40 agonist ivuxolimab. These receptors came from an adult with an advanced solid tumor such as melanoma, head and neck, liver or kidney cancer. Both conserved end residues are part of each CDR3. D genes are given only for firm matches. Clone size, where shown, is once, few, many, or a class for clones that have expanded.

V	size	J	D	CDR3	DNA
TRBV5-1	-	TRBJ2-7	-	CASSLVPEYEQYF	TGCGCCAGCAGCTTGGTCCCCGAATACGAGCAGTACTTC
TRBV20-1	-	TRBJ2-7	-	CSAVTWEQYF	TGCAGTGCCGTCACGTGGGAGCAGTACTTC
TRBV30	-	TRBJ1-1	-	CAWSEGHPEAFF	TGTGCCTGGAGCGAGGGGCACCCTGAAGCTTTCTTT
TRBV27	-	TRBJ2-1	TRBD2	CASSLGLAGVNEQFF	TGTGCCAGCAGTTTAGGACTAGCGGGAGTAAATGAGCAGTTCTTC
TRBV10-3	once	TRBJ1-2	-	CAISESGRDSDGYTF	TGTGCCATCAGTGAGTCGGGGAGGGATTCTGATGGCTACACCTTC
TRBV10-3	medium-sized	TRBJ2-2	TRBD1	CAISSGQSAGELFF	TGTGCCATCAGTTCGGGACAGAGCGCCGGGGAGCTGTTTTTT
TRBV13	few	TRBJ2-1	-	CASSLARDNEQFF	TGTGCCAGCAGCTTAGCACGAGACAATGAGCAGTTCTTC
TRBV27	-	TRBJ2-1	TRBD2	CASTILAGGINEQFF	TGTGCCAGCACCATCCTAGCGGGAGGGATAAATGAGCAGTTCTTC
TRBV7-8	-	TRBJ2-7	-	CASSLISAYEQYF	TGTGCCAGCAGCTTAATCTCCGCTTACGAGCAGTACTTC
TRBV11-3	once	TRBJ2-6	-	CASSSMGRRPHSGANVLTF	TGTGCCAGCAGCTCCATGGGCCGCCGTCCCCACTCTGGGGCCAACGTCCTGACTTTC
TRBV7-9	-	TRBJ1-4	TRBD1	CASSPPTGAGNEKLFF	TGTGCCAGCAGCCCACCGACAGGGGCTGGTAATGAAAAACTGTTTTTT
TRBV19	-	TRBJ1-2	-	CASTPLHPNYGYTF	TGTGCCAGTACCCCACTGCATCCGAACTATGGCTACACCTTC
TRBV2	-	TRBJ1-4	TRBD1	CASSTGVANEKLFF	TGTGCCAGCAGCACAGGGGTCGCTAATGAAAAACTGTTTTTT
TRBV10-2	-	TRBJ1-5	-	CASSELDSNQPQHF	TGCGCCAGCAGTGAGCTAGATAGCAATCAGCCCCAGCATTTT
TRBV28	-	TRBJ1-4	-	CASSRRSEKLFF	TGTGCCAGCAGCCGACGGAGTGAAAAACTGTTTTTT
TRBV6-5	-	TRBJ1-1	-	CASRYPGNTEAFF	TGTGCCAGCAGGTACCCAGGGAACACTGAAGCTTTCTTT